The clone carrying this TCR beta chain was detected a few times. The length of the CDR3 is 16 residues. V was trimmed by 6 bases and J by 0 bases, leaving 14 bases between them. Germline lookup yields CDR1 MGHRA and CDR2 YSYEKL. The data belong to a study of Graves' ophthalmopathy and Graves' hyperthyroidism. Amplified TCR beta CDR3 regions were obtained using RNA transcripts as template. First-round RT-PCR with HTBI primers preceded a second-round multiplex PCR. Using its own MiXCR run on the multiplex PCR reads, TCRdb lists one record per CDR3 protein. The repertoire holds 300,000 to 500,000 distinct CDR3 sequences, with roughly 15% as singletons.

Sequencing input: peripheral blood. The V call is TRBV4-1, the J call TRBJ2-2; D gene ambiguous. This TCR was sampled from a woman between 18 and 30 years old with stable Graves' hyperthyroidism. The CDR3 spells CASRKAGGANTGELFF. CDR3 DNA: TGCGCCAGCAGAAAAGCTGGCGGCGCGAACACCGGGGAGCTGTTTTTT.